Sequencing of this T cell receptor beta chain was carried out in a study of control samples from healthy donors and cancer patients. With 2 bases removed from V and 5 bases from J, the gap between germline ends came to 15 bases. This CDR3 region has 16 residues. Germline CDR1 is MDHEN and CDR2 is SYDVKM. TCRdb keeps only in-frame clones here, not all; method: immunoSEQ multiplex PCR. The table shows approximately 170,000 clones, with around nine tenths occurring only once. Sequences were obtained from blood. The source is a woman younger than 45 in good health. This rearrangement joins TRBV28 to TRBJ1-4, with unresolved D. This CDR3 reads CASSLKGRGSNEKLFF. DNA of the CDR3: TGTGCCAGCAGTTTAAAAGGGAGAGGCTCCAATGAAAAACTGTTTTTT.